Following are 26 T cell receptor beta chains from one sample sequenced in a study of blood T cells in healthy people across ages. With a J-beta primer mix and a sample-barcoded 5' primer, a second PCR ran about 7 to 12 cycles. One entry per CDR3 protein results from TCRdb running MiXCR on the 5' RACE reads. The data show more than 450,000 distinct CDR3 sequences, roughly a quarter seen once. The sample was also reused in another study, on T cells of mothers and their children.

Sequenced sample: blood. The origin of the receptors is a boy younger than 10 in good health.

V usage is TRBV7-6 and J usage is TRBJ2-5; D is unclear. In germline, CDR1 is SGHVS, CDR2 FNYEAQ. This CDR3 region has 12 residues. V was trimmed by 4 bases and J by 7 bases, leaving 10 bases between them. CDR3 in DNA: TGTGCCAGCAGCTATAATGTCGCGACCCAGTACTTC. The encoded protein is CASSYNVATQYF.

This clonotype was picked up a small number of times. This chain connects TRBV19 to TRBJ2-1; D ambiguous. V shed 7 bases and J shed 2 bases, with 15 bases lying between them. The germline V gene has CDR1 LNHDA and CDR2 SQIVND (reference sequence). The CDR3 consists of 15 residues. CDR3 DNA: TGTGCCAGTAAGGCCTACCTCGGCCCCTACAATGAGCAGTTCTTC. Translation gives CASKAYLGPYNEQFF.

This clonotype was counted once. The V call is TRBV29-1, the J call TRBJ2-3; 9 nucleotides align to TRBD2. This CDR3 is built from 11 residues. Germline-derived CDR1 and CDR2 are SQVTM and ANQGSEA. The V segment lost 6 bases and the J segment 11 bases; nucleotides outside the gene matches: 6. This CDR3 is CSVGTSLKQYF. The CDR3 coding sequence is TGCAGCGTGGGGACTAGCTTAAAGCAGTATTTT.

This clonotype appeared many times. The gene calls are TRBV6-5 and TRBJ2-7; TRBD1 matches 7 bases. The junction had 3 bases not matched to a gene; V was cut back by 5 bases and J by 5 bases. CDR3 length: 12 residues. In germline, CDR1 is MNHEY, CDR2 SVGAGI. The CDR3 here is CASSPQGDEQYF. The CDR3 nucleotides read TGTGCCAGCAGTCCTCAGGGGGACGAGCAGTACTTC.

The chain recombines TRBV20-1 with TRBJ2-7, with D unclear. Trimming shortened V by 6 bases and J by 1 base, and 10 bases separated the two germline ends. The length of the CDR3 is 12 residues. The germline gives CDR1 DFQATT, CDR2 SNEGSKA (reference sequence). CDR3 DNA sequence: TGCAGTGCACCAGCTAGTTCCTACGAGCAGTACTTC. It yields the protein CSAPASSYEQYF.

This clonotype was picked up a small number of times. J is TRBJ2-5 and V is TRBV20-1; 8 bases fit TRBD1. The J call may be incorrect, as the DNA end agrees better with TRBJ2-7. The CDR3 sequence is 17 residues long. Germline V gene data show CDR1 as DFQATT and CDR2 as SNEGSKA (reference sequence). The chain's CDR3 is CSARVDRVGLSPYEQYF. CDR3 DNA: TGCAGTGCTAGGGTGGACAGGGTTGGTCTGAGCCCCTACGAGCAGTACTTC.

This clonotype occurred a few times. This chain joins TRBV13 and TRBJ1-1; the D gene is possibly TRBD1 (6 bases). Trimming took off 2 bases at V and 2 bases at J, with 15 bases between the two ends. CDR1 PRHDT and CDR2 FYEKMQ come from the germline V gene (reference sequence). The CDR3 runs 16 residues. In DNA, the CDR3 is TGTGCCAGCAGCTTAAGGCTCGGGGGCTTAAACACTGAAGCTTTCTTT. Residues: CASSLRLGGLNTEAFF.

This clonotype appeared a few times. The chain has TRBV10-1 and TRBJ2-6; D gene unclear. The germline V gene encodes CDR1 WNHNN and CDR2 SYGVQD (reference sequence). The CDR3 length is 15 residues. Trimming shortened V by 3 bases and J by 2 bases, and 8 bases separated the two germline ends. The CDR3 DNA follows: TGCGCCAGCAGTGAATGGCATGCTGGGGCCAACGTCCTGACTTTC. Its protein is CASSEWHAGANVLTF.

V usage is TRBV6-1 and J usage is TRBJ2-7; 7 bases align to TRBD2. CDR1 and CDR2 (germline): MNHNS, SASEGT. CDR3 size: 15 residues. V lost 6 bases and J lost 0; bases outside the gene matches: 8. The CDR3 sequence is CASSQVASGSYEQYF. The DNA for the CDR3 is TGTGCCAGCAGCCAAGTCGCTAGCGGCTCCTACGAGCAGTACTTC.

This clonotype showed up just a few times. The CDR3 nucleotides are TGTGCCAGCAGTGAATATGGACTAGCGGTTAACTCCTACGAGCAGTACTTC. As protein: CASSEYGLAVNSYEQYF. This chain connects TRBV25-1 to TRBJ2-7; 10 nucleotides align to TRBD2. Germline CDR1 is MGHDK and CDR2 is SYGVNS. This CDR3 is 17 amino acids long. V gave up 0 bases and J gave up 0 bases; unmatched junction bases: 5.

This clonotype has only a few counts. This chain uses TRBV4-1 with TRBJ2-5, with D maybe TRBD2 (6 bases). The CDR3 is made up of 14 amino acids. Germline V CDR1 and CDR2: MGHRA, YSYEKL. Trimming stripped 5 bases from V and 2 bases from J, with 12 bases between. CDR3 bases: TGCGCCAGCAGCGCGGGGTGGGAACAAGAGACCCAGTACTTC. This gives the protein CASSAGWEQETQYF.

This clonotype has more than one count but fewer than ten. The chain is built from TRBV20-1 and TRBJ1-4; unclear D gene. CDR3 length: 14 residues. The V gene lost 1 base and the J gene lost 6 bases, with 12 bases spanning the gap. Germline values: CDR1 DFQATT, CDR2 SNEGSKA (reference sequence). The CDR3 loop is CSARVPGWDEKLFF. CDR3 sequence (DNA): TGCAGTGCTAGAGTGCCGGGCTGGGATGAAAAACTGTTTTTT.

The chain uses TRBV12-5 and TRBJ2-7; D is undetermined. This CDR3 comprises 13 residues. Per the germline V gene, CDR1 is LGHNT and CDR2 is FRNRAP. V shed 1 base and J shed 3 bases, with 7 bases lying between them. CDR3 sequence (DNA): TGTGCTAGTGGTTTGGGCAGTGTCTACGAGCAGTACTTC. Residues: CASGLGSVYEQYF.

The rearrangement links TRBV7-9 to TRBJ2-1, with D unresolved. With 1 base removed from V and 2 bases from J, the gap between germline ends came to 9 bases. From germline, CDR1 is SEHNR and CDR2 FQNEAQ (reference sequence). The CDR3 spans 15 residues. As DNA, the CDR3 is TGTGCCAGCAGCTTAGATGTTCTACCCTACAATGAGCAGTTCTTC. This gives the protein CASSLDVLPYNEQFF.

The rearrangement links TRBV29-1 to TRBJ1-1; D ambiguous. V was shortened by 6 bases and J by 0 bases, with 17 bases between the two germline ends. The germline CDR1 and CDR2 sequences are SQVTM and ANQGSEA. The CDR3 runs 15 residues. The CDR3 DNA follows: TGCAGCGTCCCACCCAAACCCGGGGTGAACACTGAAGCTTTCTTT. It yields the protein CSVPPKPGVNTEAFF.

The chain has TRBV7-6 and TRBJ1-4; D is unclear. The germline gives CDR1 SGHVS, CDR2 FNYEAQ. The germline V and J ends were trimmed by 5 bases and 5 bases, with 6 bases remaining between them. CDR3 length: 12 amino acids. CDR3 nucleotide sequence: TGTGCCAGCAGCGCTGAAAATGAAAAACTGTTTTTT. This sequence encodes CASSAENEKLFF.

This clonotype appeared a few times. The V and J genes are TRBV20-1 and TRBJ2-1; the D is unclear. The CDR3 has 16 residues. V shed 0 bases and J shed 0 bases, with 12 bases lying between them. CDR1 and CDR2 from the germline V gene are DFQATT and SNEGSKA (reference sequence). CDR3 coding DNA: TGCAGTGCTAGAGACCGAAGGGCCAGCTCCTACAATGAGCAGTTCTTC. Translating gives CSARDRRASSYNEQFF.

The J gene is TRBJ2-1, the V gene TRBV9; TRBD2 matches 16 bases. Germline V gene sequence: CDR1 SGDLS, CDR2 YYNGEE. V was clipped by 4 bases and J by 4 bases; unmatched bases: 8. This CDR3 spans 18 amino acids. The DNA for the CDR3 is TGTGCCAGCAGCATACTAGGGACTAGCGGGGGGGTATACAATGAGCAGTTCTTC. Protein sequence: CASSILGTSGGVYNEQFF.

This clonotype was observed a few times. One end of the junction is discordant with germline, which a read error may explain. The chain employs TRBV11-2 and TRBJ2-7; TRBD2 matches 8 bases. Germline V CDR1 and CDR2: SGHAT, FQNNGV. The length of the CDR3 is 14 residues. CDR3 DNA: TGTGCCAGCAGGCTCGGGACTAGAGAAAGCGAGCAGTATTTC. It specifies CASRLGTRESEQYF.

This clonotype has a handful of counts. This chain connects TRBV5-1 to TRBJ2-1; no reliable D call. This CDR3 contains 16 residues. Germline V CDR1 and CDR2: SGHRS, YFSETQ. Trimming took 2 bases from V and 8 from J, leaving 20 bases between them. In DNA form, the CDR3 reads TGCGCCAGCAGCTTTTCACTACTCCTCACGGTTGATGAGCAGTTCTTC. Translating it yields CASSFSLLLTVDEQFF.

Only a few counts were recorded for this clonotype. V is TRBV20-1 and J is TRBJ1-5, with D possibly being TRBD1 (5 bases). The CDR3 covers 15 residues. Trimming cost V 2 bases and J 2 bases, with 13 bases left between them. Germline CDR1 DFQATT, CDR2 SNEGSKA (reference sequence). The CDR3 DNA sequence: TGCAGTGCTAGACAGGGTAAGAGGGGCAATCAGCCCCAGCATTTT. This encodes CSARQGKRGNQPQHF.

This clonotype turned up a few times. J is TRBJ2-5 and V is TRBV15; TRBD1 aligns across 10 bases. The V gene's germline CDR1 is LNHNV and CDR2 YYDKDF (reference sequence). V was clipped by 6 bases and J by 4 bases; unmatched bases: 2. This CDR3 comprises 13 residues. The CDR3 DNA reads TGTGCCACCAGTTGGACAGGGGGAGAGACCCAGTACTTC. It codes for CATSWTGGETQYF.

The chain joins TRBV25-1 to TRBJ2-7, with 9 bases fitting TRBD1. J lost 3 bases, V lost 2 bases, and 2 bases had no gene match. CDR1 is MGHDK and CDR2 is SYGVNS in the germline V gene. This CDR3 comprises 14 residues. CDR3 bases: TGTGCCAGCAGTGAAGACAGGGGGGTCTACGAGCAGTACTTC. This translates into CASSEDRGVYEQYF.

The chain combines TRBV12-3 or TRBV12-4 with TRBJ1-6; D remains ambiguous. V lost 5 bases, J lost 7 bases, and 15 bases lay in between. This CDR3 spans 15 amino acids. The CDR3 reads CASSGSADQNSPLHF. As DNA, the CDR3 is TGTGCCAGCAGTGGAAGTGCGGACCAAAATTCACCCCTCCACTTT.

This rearrangement joins TRBV29-1 to TRBJ2-1; 7 nucleotides line up with TRBD1. The J call may be wrong; the DNA end is better matched by TRBJ2-7. The CDR3 is made up of 13 amino acids. From germline, CDR1 is SQVTM and CDR2 ANQGSEA. CDR3 bases: TGCAGCGTAGGTCGACAGGGACCCTACGAGCAGTACTTC. Translation: CSVGRQGPYEQYF.

The chain joins TRBV7-2 to TRBJ2-4; D gene unclear. Germline V CDR1 and CDR2: SGHTA, FQGNSA. The V end lost 5 bases, the J end lost 8 bases, and 7 bases lay between the germline ends. The CDR3 is 11 amino acids. CDR3 nucleotide sequence: TGTGCCAGCAGCCGTCGTGACATTCAGTACTTC. Its protein product is CASSRRDIQYF.